This T cell receptor (beta chain) was sequenced in a study of shared clonotypes between healthy human individuals. After removal of 0 bases from V and 0 bases from J, the junction contained 11 bases not matched to a gene. The CDR3 sequence is 20 residues long. Germline CDR1 and CDR2: SGHRS and YFSETQ. Clones were read by immunoSEQ multiplex PCR, and TCRdb kept only the in-frame ones, dropping some. There are approximately 1.4 million clones in the sample; under 99% occur only once, and about 0.42% lies in the top ten. The source material was naive CD4+ T cells sorted from blood. Described subset: CD45RA+ positively selected. J is TRBJ2-3 and V is TRBV5-1, with 12 bases lining up with TRBD2. The TCR sequence derives from a man aged 25 to 40 in good health. CDR3 protein: CASSLASLAGGPHSTDTQYF. In DNA, the CDR3 is TGCGCCAGCAGCTTGGCCTCACTAGCGGGGGGCCCCCATAGCACAGATACGCAGTATTTT.